The clone carrying this T cell receptor (beta chain) has a single count. This table comes from immunoSEQ multiplex PCR, and its TCRdb copy is limited to in-frame clones, with some not included. The sample comprises about 220,000 clones, around 90% of which are singletons, and approximately 1.1% rests with the top ten. V lost 3 bases to trimming and J lost 4 bases, with 8 bases between them. Germline loops: CDR1 SNHLY, CDR2 FYNNEI. The CDR3 sequence is 13 residues long. These data come from a study of cytomegalovirus exposure and HLA in healthy donors. Study-wide background: A later analysis reported the 120 or so validation repertoires used the same platform as the approximately 660 first-cohort repertoires.

Among the 90 to 150 subjects of the validation cohort, separate from the approximately 700-subject first cohort, were the donors. The V and J genes are TRBV2 and TRBJ2-3, with D unresolved. Input material: PBMCs. The sequence derives from a woman younger than 30 in good health and CMV-seronegative. CDR3 coding DNA: TGTGCCAGCAGTGACGCCGCGGCAGATACGCAGTATTTT. It yields the protein CASSDAAADTQYF.